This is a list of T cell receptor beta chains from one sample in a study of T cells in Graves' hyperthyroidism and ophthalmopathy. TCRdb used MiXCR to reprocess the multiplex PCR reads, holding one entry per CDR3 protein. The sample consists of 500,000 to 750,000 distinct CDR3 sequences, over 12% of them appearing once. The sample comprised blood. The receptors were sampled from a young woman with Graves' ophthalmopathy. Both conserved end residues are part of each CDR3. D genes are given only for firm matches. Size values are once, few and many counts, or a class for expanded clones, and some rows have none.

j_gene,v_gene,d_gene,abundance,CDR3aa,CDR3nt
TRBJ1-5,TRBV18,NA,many,CASSPPRGNDQPQHF,TGTGCCAGCTCACCACCGAGGGGGAACGATCAGCCCCAGCATTTT
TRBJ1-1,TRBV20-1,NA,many,CSALRGSEAFF,TGCAGTGCTCTGCGGGGGTCTGAAGCTTTCTTT
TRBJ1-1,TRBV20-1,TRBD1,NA,CSARDYSMDRGAEAFF,TGCAGTGCTAGAGATTATAGTATGGACAGGGGAGCTGAAGCTTTCTTT
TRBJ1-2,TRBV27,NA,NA,CASSLYTWGASNYGYTF,TGTGCCAGCAGTTTATACACCTGGGGGGCCTCTAACTATGGCTACACCTTC
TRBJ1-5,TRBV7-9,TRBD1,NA,CASSLAYRGSNQPQHF,TGTGCCAGCAGCTTAGCCTACAGGGGGAGCAATCAGCCCCAGCATTTT
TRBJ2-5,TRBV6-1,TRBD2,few,CASSRLAAGQVYF,TGTGCCAGCAGTAGACTAGCGGCCGGACAGGTGTACTTC
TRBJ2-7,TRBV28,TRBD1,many,CASSPRYRGMREQYF,TGTGCCAGCAGTCCGAGATACAGGGGGATGAGGGAGCAGTACTTC
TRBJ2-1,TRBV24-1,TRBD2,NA,CATSDLVTGGSYNEQFF,TGTGCCACCAGTGATTTGGTTACGGGAGGTTCCTACAATGAGCAGTTCTTC
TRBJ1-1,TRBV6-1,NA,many,CASSSPGGNTEAFF,TGTGCCAGCAGTTCCCCGGGAGGGAACACTGAAGCTTTCTTT
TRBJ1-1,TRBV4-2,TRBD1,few,CASSKGGITEAFF,TGTGCCAGCAGCAAAGGGGGCATCACTGAAGCTTTCTTT
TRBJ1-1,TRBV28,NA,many,CASSLSGPKRAFF,TGTGCCAGCAGTTTATCGGGACCCAAGAGAGCTTTCTTT
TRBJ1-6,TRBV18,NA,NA,CASSGRRGNSPLHF,TGTGCCAGCTCCGGGCGTAGGGGGAATTCACCCCTCCACTTT
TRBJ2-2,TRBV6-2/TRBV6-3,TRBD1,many,CASSALPGQGARSNTGELFF,TGTGCCAGCAGTGCCTTACCGGGACAGGGGGCGCGAAGTAACACCGGGGAGCTGTTTTTT
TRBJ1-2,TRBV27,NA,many,CASSLRGDGYTF,TGTGCCAGCAGTCTCAGAGGGGATGGCTACACCTTC
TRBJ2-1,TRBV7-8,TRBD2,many,CASSRYRTSGMDEQFF,TGTGCCAGCAGCCGCTATCGGACTAGCGGGATGGATGAGCAGTTCTTC
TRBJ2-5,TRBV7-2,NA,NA,CASSRNQGETQYF,TGTGCCAGCAGCCGAAACCAGGGGGAGACCCAGTACTTC
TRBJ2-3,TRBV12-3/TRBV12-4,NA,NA,CASSLTLRAVTDTQYF,TGTGCCAGCAGTTTAACCCTCCGGGCCGTCACAGATACGCAGTATTTT
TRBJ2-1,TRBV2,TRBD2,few,CASSRTSGDSYNEQFF,TGTGCCAGCAGTCGGACTAGCGGGGACTCCTACAATGAGCAGTTCTTC
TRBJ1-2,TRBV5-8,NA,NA,CASSLNGDIYGYTF,TGTGCCAGCAGCTTGAATGGGGACATCTATGGCTACACCTTC
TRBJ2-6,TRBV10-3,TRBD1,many,CAISEGQGAGGANVLTF,TGTGCCATCAGTGAAGGACAGGGGGCGGGGGGGGCCAACGTCCTGACTTTC
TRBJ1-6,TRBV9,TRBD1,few,CASSQGSGQSSPLHF,TGTGCCAGCAGCCAAGGTTCGGGACAGAGTTCACCCCTCCACTTT
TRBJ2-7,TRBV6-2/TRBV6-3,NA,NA,CASSYDRGYEQYF,TGTGCCAGCAGTTACGACAGAGGATACGAGCAGTACTTC
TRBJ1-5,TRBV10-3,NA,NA,CAIRGEGRSNQPQHF,TGTGCCATCCGGGGAGAGGGCCGGAGCAATCAGCCCCAGCATTTT
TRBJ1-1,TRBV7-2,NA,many,CASSLARDPEAFF,TGTGCCAGCAGCTTAGCAAGGGACCCTGAAGCTTTCTTT
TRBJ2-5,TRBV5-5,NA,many,CASSSRGGGEETQYF,TGTGCCAGCAGCTCCCGAGGAGGGGGCGAAGAGACCCAGTACTTC
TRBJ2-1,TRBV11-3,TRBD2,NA,CASSVSTSGRVGEQFF,TGTGCCAGCAGCGTCTCCACTAGCGGGAGGGTTGGTGAGCAGTTCTTC
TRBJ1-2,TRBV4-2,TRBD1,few,CASSPDRVGNYGYTF,TGTGCCAGCAGCCCTGACAGGGTAGGGAACTATGGCTACACCTTC
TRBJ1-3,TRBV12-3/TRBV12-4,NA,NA,CASTWVGNTIYF,TGTGCCAGCACCTGGGTCGGAAACACCATATATTTT
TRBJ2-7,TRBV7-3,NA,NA,CASSPATGYKQYF,TGTGCCAGCAGCCCGGCTACAGGGTACAAGCAGTACTTC
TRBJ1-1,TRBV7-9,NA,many,CASSLGLGQNTEAFF,TGTGCCAGCAGCTTGGGGCTCGGACAGAACACTGAAGCTTTCTTT
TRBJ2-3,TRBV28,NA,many,CASSHEGEGRTDTQYF,TGTGCCAGCAGCCACGAGGGGGAGGGCCGAACAGATACGCAGTATTTT
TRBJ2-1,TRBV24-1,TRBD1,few,CATSDLGQGAMDEQFF,TGTGCCACCAGTGACCTCGGACAGGGGGCGATGGATGAGCAGTTCTTC
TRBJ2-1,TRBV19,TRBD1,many,CASSSLTGKVEQFF,TGTGCCAGTAGTTCCCTGACAGGGAAGGTTGAGCAGTTCTTC
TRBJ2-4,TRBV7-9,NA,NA,CASSLGGLLAKNIQYF,TGTGCCAGCAGCTTAGGAGGACTGCTAGCCAAAAACATTCAGTACTTC
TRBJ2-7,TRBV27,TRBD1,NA,CASSPIGTGVTPAYEQYF,TGTGCCAGCAGTCCTATAGGGACAGGTGTGACTCCCGCCTACGAGCAGTACTTC
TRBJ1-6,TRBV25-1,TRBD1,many,CASSPPRGLGNSPLHF,TGTGCCAGCAGCCCACCAAGGGGGCTCGGTAATTCACCCCTCCACTTT
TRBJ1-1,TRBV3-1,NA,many,CASSQEGWRMNTEAFF,TGTGCCAGCAGCCAAGAGGGGTGGCGGATGAACACTGAAGCTTTCTTT
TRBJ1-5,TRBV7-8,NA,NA,CASSSNRVTRQPQHF,TGTGCCAGCAGCTCGAACAGGGTTACACGACAGCCCCAGCATTTT
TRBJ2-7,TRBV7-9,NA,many,CASSQGRRYEQYF,TGTGCCAGCAGCCAAGGTCGACGGTACGAGCAGTACTTC
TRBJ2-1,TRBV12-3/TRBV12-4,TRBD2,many,CASSLGDYLNEQFF,TGTGCCAGCAGTTTGGGGGACTATCTCAATGAGCAGTTCTTC
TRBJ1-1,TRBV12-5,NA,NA,CASGFDTEAFF,TGTGCTAGTGGTTTCGACACTGAAGCTTTCTTT
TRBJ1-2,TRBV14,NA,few,CASSQIDRISGYTF,TGTGCCAGCAGCCAAATAGACAGGATATCTGGCTACACCTTC
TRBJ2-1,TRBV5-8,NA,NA,CASETGTAYNEQFF,TGTGCCAGCGAAACAGGAACCGCCTACAATGAGCAGTTCTTC
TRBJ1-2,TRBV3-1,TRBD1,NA,CASSHDQGAGGYTF,TGTGCCAGCAGCCATGACCAGGGGGCTGGTGGCTACACCTTC